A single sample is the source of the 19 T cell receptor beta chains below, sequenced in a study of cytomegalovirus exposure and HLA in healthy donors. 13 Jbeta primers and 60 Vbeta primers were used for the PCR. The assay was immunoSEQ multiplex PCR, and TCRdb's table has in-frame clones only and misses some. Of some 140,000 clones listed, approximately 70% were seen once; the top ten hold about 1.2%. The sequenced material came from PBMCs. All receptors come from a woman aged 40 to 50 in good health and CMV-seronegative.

CDR3 loop: CASSQDRGYYNEQFF. The CDR3 region has the DNA TGCGCCAGCAGCCAGGACAGGGGGTACTACAATGAGCAGTTCTTC. The V call is TRBV4-1, the J call TRBJ2-1; TRBD1 matches at 10 bases. This CDR3 is 15 amino acids long. V was pared by 3 bases and J by 3 bases, with 2 bases of the junction left unmatched. Germline V gives CDR1 MGHRA, CDR2 YSYEKL.

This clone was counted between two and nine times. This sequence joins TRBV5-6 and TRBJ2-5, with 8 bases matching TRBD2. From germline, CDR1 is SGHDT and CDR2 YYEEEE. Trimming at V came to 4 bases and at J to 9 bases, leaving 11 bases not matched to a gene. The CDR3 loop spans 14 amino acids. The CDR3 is CASSPGGLEGSQYF. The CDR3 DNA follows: TGTGCCAGCAGCCCCGGGGGACTAGAAGGGTCCCAGTACTTC.

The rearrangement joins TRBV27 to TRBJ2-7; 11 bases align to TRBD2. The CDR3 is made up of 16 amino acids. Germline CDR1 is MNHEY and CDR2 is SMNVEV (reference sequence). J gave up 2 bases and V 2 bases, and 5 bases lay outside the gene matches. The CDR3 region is CASSLLAGGSPYEQYF. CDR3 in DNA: TGTGCCAGCAGTTTACTAGCGGGGGGATCACCCTACGAGCAGTACTTC.

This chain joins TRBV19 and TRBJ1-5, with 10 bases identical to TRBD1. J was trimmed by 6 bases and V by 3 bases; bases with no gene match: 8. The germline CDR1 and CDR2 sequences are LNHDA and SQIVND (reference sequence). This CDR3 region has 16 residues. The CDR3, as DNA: TGTGCCAGTAGTATCGGGGACAGGGGACTTTTTCAGCCCCAGCATTTT. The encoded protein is CASSIGDRGLFQPQHF.

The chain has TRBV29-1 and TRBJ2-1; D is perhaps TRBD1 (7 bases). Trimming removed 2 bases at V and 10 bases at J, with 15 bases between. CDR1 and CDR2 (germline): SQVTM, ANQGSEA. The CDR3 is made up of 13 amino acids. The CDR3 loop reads CSVERGGGLEQFF. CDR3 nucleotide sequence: TGCAGCGTTGAACGTGGAGGGGGCTTAGAGCAGTTCTTC.

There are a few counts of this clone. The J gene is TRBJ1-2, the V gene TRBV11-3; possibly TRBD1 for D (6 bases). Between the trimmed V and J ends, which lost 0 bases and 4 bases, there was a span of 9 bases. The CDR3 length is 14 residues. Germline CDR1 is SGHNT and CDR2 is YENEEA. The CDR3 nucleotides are TGTGCCAGCAGCTTAGATGGGACAAGCTATGGCTACACCTTC. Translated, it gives CASSLDGTSYGYTF.

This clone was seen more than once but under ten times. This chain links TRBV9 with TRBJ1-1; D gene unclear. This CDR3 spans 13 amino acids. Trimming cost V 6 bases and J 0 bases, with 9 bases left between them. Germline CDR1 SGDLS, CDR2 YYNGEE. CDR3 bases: TGTGCCAGCACCCCCGGGGTGAACACTGAAGCTTTCTTT. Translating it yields CASTPGVNTEAFF.

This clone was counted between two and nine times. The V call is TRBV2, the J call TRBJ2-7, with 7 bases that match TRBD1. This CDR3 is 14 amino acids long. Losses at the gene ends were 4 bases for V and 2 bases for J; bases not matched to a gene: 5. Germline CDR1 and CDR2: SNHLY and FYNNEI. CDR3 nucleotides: TGTGCCAGCAGTGTGGACAGGCGAGCCTACGAGCAGTACTTC. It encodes CASSVDRRAYEQYF.

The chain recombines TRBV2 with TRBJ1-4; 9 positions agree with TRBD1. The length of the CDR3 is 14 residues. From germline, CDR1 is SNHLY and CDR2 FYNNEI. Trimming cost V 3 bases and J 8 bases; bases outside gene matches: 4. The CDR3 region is CASSEGTGHEKLFF. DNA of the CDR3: TGTGCCAGCAGTGAGGGGACAGGGCACGAAAAACTGTTTTTT.

The CDR3 DNA reads as TGTGCCAGCAGTTTACAGGGGGGTAATTCACCCCTCCACTTT. Amino acids: CASSLQGGNSPLHF. The chain couples TRBV28 to TRBJ1-6; TRBD1 aligns across 7 bases. Trimming took 2 bases from V and 6 from J; bases not matched to a gene: 1. The CDR3 covers 14 residues. Germline V gene lookup returns CDR1 MDHEN and CDR2 SYDVKM.

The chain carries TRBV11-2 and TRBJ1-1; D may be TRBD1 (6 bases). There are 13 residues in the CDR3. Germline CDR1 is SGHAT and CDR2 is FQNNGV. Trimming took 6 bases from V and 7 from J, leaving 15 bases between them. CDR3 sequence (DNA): TGTGCCAGCAGTCTCCGACAGGTCCGTGAAGCTTTCTTT. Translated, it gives CASSLRQVREAFF.

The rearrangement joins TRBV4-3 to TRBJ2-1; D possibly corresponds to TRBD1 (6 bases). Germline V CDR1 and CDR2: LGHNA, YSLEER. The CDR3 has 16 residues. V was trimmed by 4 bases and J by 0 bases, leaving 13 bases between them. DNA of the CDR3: TGCGCCAGCAGCCGCCGGGACAAGAGCTCCTACAATGAGCAGTTCTTC. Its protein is CASSRRDKSSYNEQFF.

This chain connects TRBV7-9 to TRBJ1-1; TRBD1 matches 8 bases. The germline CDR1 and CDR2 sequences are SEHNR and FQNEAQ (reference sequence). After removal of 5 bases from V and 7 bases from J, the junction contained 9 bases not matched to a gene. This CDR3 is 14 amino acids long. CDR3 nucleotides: TGTGCCAGCAGCCCGGTCGGACAGGGACTTGAAGCTTTCTTT. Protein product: CASSPVGQGLEAFF.

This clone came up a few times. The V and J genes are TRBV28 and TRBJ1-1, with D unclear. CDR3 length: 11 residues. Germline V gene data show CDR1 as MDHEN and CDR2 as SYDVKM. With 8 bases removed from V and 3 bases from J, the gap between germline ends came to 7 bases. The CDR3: CASRGDTEAFF. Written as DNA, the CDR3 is TGTGCCAGCCGCGGGGACACTGAAGCTTTCTTT. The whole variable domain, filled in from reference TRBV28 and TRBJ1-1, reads DVKVTQSSRYLVKRTGEKVFLECVQDMDHENMFWYRQDPGLGLRLIYFSYDVKMKEKGDIPEGYSVSREKKERFSLILESASTNQTSMYLCASRGDTEAFFGQGTRLTVV.

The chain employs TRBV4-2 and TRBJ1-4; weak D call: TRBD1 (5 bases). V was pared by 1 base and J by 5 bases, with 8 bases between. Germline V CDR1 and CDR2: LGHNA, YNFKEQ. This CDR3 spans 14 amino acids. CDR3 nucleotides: TGTGCCAGCAGCCAAGTTGGGGGGAATGAAAAACTGTTTTTT. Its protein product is CASSQVGGNEKLFF.

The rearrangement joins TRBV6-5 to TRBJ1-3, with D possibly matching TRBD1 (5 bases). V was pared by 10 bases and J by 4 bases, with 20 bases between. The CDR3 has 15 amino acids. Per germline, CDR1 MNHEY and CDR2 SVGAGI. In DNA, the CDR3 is TGTGCCACCCGGCTAGGCCCGGCAGGGGGAAACACCATATATTTT. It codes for CATRLGPAGGNTIYF.

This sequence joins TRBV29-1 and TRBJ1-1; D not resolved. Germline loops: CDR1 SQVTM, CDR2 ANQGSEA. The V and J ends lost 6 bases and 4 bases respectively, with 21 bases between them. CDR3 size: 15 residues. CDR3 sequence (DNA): TGCAGCGTGGCGAATCACGGGTTTGTTGGCACTGAAGCTTTCTTT. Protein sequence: CSVANHGFVGTEAFF.

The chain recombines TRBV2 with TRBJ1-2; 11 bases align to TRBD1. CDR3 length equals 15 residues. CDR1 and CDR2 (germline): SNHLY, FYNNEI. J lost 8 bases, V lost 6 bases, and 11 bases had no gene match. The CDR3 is CASSQRVDRGQGYTF. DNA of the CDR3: TGTGCCAGCAGCCAAAGGGTGGACAGGGGGCAGGGCTACACCTTC.

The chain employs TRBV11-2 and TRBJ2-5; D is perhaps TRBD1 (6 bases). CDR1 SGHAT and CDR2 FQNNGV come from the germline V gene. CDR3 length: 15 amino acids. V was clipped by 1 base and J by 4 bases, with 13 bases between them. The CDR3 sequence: CASSLGMGAVETQYF. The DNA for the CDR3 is TGTGCCAGCAGCTTAGGGATGGGGGCCGTAGAGACCCAGTACTTC. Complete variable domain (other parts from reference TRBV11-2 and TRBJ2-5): EAGVAQSPRYKIIEKRQSVAFWCNPISGHATLYWYQQILGQGPKLLIQFQNNGVVDDSQLPKDRFSAERLKGVDSTLKIQPAKLEDSAVYLCASSLGMGAVETQYFGPGTRLLVL.